This TCR beta chain came from a study of CD8+ T cells in alopecia areata. Study information: The study gave treated patients oral tofacitinib at 5 to 10 mg twice daily. Tofacitinib lasted 6 to 18 months, then 6 months off drug.

Peripheral blood and lesional scalp punch biopsies came from alopecia areata patients. Whole-study findings and limits: Scalp repertoires also include resident alphabeta T cells from normal skin.

Germline V gene sequence: CDR1 SGHDN, CDR2 FVKESK. The CDR3 is made up of 15 amino acids. With 0 bases removed from V and 0 bases from J, the gap between germline ends came to 6 bases. Extraction of RNA preceded its reverse transcription into cDNA, which served as the sequencing template. Data came from immunoSEQ multiplex PCR; TCRdb stores just in-frame clones and leaves some out. The data hold 200,000 to 250,000 clones, with roughly two thirds observed a single time. Details on this clone: Its antigen remains unidentified.

The gene calls are TRBV14 and TRBJ2-1; D not certain. The clonotype comes from a human donor with alopecia areata. Sequencing was performed on CD4+ T cells sorted from blood, taken at week 0. The CDR3 nucleotides are TGTGCCAGCAGCCAAGAAGTGAGCTCCTACAATGAGCAGTTCTTC. This encodes CASSQEVSSYNEQFF.